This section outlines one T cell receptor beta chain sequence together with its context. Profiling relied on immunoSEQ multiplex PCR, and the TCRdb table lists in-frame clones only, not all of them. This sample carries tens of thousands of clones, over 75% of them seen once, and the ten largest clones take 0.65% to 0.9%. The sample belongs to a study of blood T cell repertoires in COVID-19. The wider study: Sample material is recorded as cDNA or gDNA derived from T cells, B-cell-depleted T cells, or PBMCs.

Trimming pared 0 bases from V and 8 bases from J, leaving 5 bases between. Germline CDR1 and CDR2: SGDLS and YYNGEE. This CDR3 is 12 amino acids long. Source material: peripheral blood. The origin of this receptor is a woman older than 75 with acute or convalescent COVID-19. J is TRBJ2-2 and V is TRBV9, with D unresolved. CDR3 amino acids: CASSVVSGELFF. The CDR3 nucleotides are TGTGCCAGCAGCGTAGTGTCGGGGGAGCTGTTTTTT.